This TCR beta chain stems from a study of cytomegalovirus exposure and HLA in healthy donors. The repertoire was sequenced with immunoSEQ multiplex PCR; TCRdb's copy has only in-frame clones and lacks some. This table holds about 130,000 clones, approximately 89% found once. The CDR3 is 14 residues long. Trimming took 6 bases from V and 5 from J; bases not matched to a gene: 7. Germline V CDR1 and CDR2: MNHNS, SASEGT. On this clone itself: As yet, its antigen is unknown.

Study-wide points: Under in vitro conditions, a few CMV-associated chains were confirmed as specific for CMV antigens. Whilst most TCR sequences proved rare, a subset of public TCRs occurred across many donors. Listed as cytomegalovirus-associated were 150 or so TCR beta chains.

The receptor comes from a woman aged 18-35 years in good health and CMV-seropositive. Sequenced material: PBMCs. The chain is built from TRBV6-1 and TRBJ1-2; 9 nucleotides line up with TRBD1. Written as DNA, the CDR3 is TGTGCCAGCAGGCCCACAGGGGGCGGGTATGGCTACACCTTC. Encoded protein: CASRPTGGGYGYTF.